Reported below is one T cell receptor beta chain. Its specificity is unknown. Other DNA variants within this sample encode the same CDR3. Sequencing was performed with immunoSEQ multiplex PCR; in TCRdb, only in-frame clones are kept and a portion is missing. Of over a million clones listed, around 97% are singletons. The study drew all its donors from Caucasian adults living in Nashville, Tennessee. This sample was taken from a study of shared clonotypes between healthy human individuals. In the study overall: Three plates were used per donor for CD4 naive, three for CD4 memory, two for CD8 naive and one for CD8 memory.

The germline V and J ends were trimmed by 8 bases and 6 bases, with 9 bases remaining between them. Per germline, CDR1 MNHEY and CDR2 SVGAGI. This CDR3 region has 11 residues. Study-level points and caveats: The study found roughly 5% of naive CD4 clonotypes shared across several donors.

This chain connects TRBV6-5 to TRBJ2-3; tentative D call: TRBD2 (7 bases). The sample comprised naive CD4+ T cells sorted from blood. The subset is: CD45RA+ positively selected. This clonotype was obtained from a young man in good health. The CDR3 bases are TGTGCCAGCCGGGGGGCGGATACGCAGTATTTT. It yields the protein CASRGADTQYF.